This TCR beta chain was identified during a study of shared clonotypes between healthy human individuals. Across the whole study: Aged between 18 and 49, the donors were a couple of women and a few men.

The CDR3 contains 15 residues. Germline loops: CDR1 SGDLS, CDR2 YYNGEE. The V gene end was trimmed by 4 bases and the J gene end by 4 bases; junction bases not matched to a gene: 5. In the CD4+ fraction, cells were divided into CD45RA+ naive and CD45RA-negative memory subsets. Sequenced by immunoSEQ multiplex PCR; TCRdb stores in-frame clones only, minus some. The sample records a few million clones, over 90% being singletons. This clonotype was obtained from a man aged 18-30 years in good health. Some clones in this sample may be carry-over from other donors' samples. The specimen sequenced was naive CD4+ T cells from PBMCs. Subset indicated: CD45RA+ positively selected. This rearrangement joins TRBV9 to TRBJ2-1, with 10 bases fitting TRBD2. This CDR3 is CASSRQREGYNEQFF. DNA of the CDR3: TGTGCCAGCAGCCGGCAGCGGGAGGGTTACAATGAGCAGTTCTTC.